A single sample is the source of the 26 T cell receptor beta chains below, sequenced in a study of T cells expressing NK-cell markers. TCRdb re-called the 5' RACE reads; every CDR3 protein appears as one record, without DNA. The sample's table shows tens of thousands of distinct CDR3 sequences. Specimen: blood T cells: a sorted CD56 or NKG2C T cell subset, CD4+ or CD8+ T cells, or bulk PBMC T cells (not recorded which). The receptors shown here come from a woman between 18 and 70 years old in good health.

This chain uses TRBV6-4 with TRBJ1-6; as DNA is missing, the TRBD1 call by TCRdb cannot be tested. CDR3 length: 15 residues. CDR1 and CDR2 (germline): MRHNA, SNTAGT. The CDR3 spells CASSPGETSNSPLHF.

The V gene is TRBV29-1, the J gene TRBJ1-2. The CDR3 has 13 residues. Germline assignment: CDR1 SQVTM and CDR2 ANQGSEA. The chain's CDR3 is CSVDSRHNYGYTF.

The V call is TRBV6-4, the J call TRBJ2-4; the TRBD2 assignment by TCRdb is unverifiable without DNA. The germline V gene encodes CDR1 MRHNA and CDR2 SNTAGT. This CDR3 is 18 amino acids long. This CDR3 reads CATLGLAEKGGTKNIQYF.

J is TRBJ2-5 and V is TRBV11-2; the TRBD2 assignment by TCRdb is unverifiable without DNA. The V gene's germline CDR1 is SGHAT and CDR2 FQNNGV. The CDR3 is made up of 12 amino acids. CDR3 protein: CASSSEQETQYF. The whole variable domain, remainder taken from reference TRBV11-2 and TRBJ2-5, is EAGVAQSPRYKIIEKRQSVAFWCNPISGHATLYWYQQILGQGPKLLIQFQNNGVVDDSQLPKDRFSAERLKGVDSTLKIQPAKLEDSAVYLCASSSEQETQYFGPGTRLLVL.

V usage is TRBV11-2 and J usage is TRBJ2-3. This CDR3 is 12 amino acids long. CDR1 and CDR2 from the germline V gene are SGHAT and FQNNGV. The CDR3 loop is CASRSGTDTQYF.

V and J are TRBV6-1 and TRBJ2-1; TCRdb reports TRBD1, a call that lacks DNA to check it against. Germline CDR1 MNHNS, CDR2 SASEGT. The CDR3 runs to 15 residues. The CDR3 loop reads CASSATGNSYNEQFF.

The chain is built from TRBV6-6 and TRBJ2-1. CDR1 is MNHNY, CDR2 SVGAGI, per germline (reference sequence). The CDR3 is 12 amino acids. This CDR3 is CASSYTSDEQFF.

The chain has TRBV5-1 and TRBJ2-1; TCRdb lists TRBD1, though no DNA is available to test this call. The CDR3 sequence is 14 residues long. Germline CDR1 SGHRS, CDR2 YFSETQ. The CDR3 region is CASSLGGAGNEQFF. The complete variable domain, with remaining parts taken from reference TRBV5-1 and TRBJ2-1, reads KAGVTQTPRYLIKTRGQQVTLSCSPISGHRSVSWYQQTPGQGLQFLFEYFSETQRNKGNFPGRFSGRQFSNSRSEMNVSTLELGDSALYLCASSLGGAGNEQFFGPGTRLTVL.

The rearrangement uses TRBV27 and TRBJ2-4; with no DNA, the TCRdb D assignment of TRBD1 cannot be verified. The CDR3 spans 15 residues. The germline V gene has CDR1 MNHEY and CDR2 SMNVEV (reference sequence). CDR3 region: CASSPTGVGKNIQYF.

The V call is TRBV6-1, the J call TRBJ1-4; TCRdb's assignment of TRBD1 cannot be checked, as there is no DNA. Germline lookup yields CDR1 MNHNS and CDR2 SASEGT. There are 18 residues in the CDR3. CDR3: CASSENLRQGWTNEKLFF.

The rearrangement uses TRBV2 and TRBJ2-7; without DNA, the TCRdb call of TRBD1 cannot be checked. This CDR3 is 13 amino acids long. CDR1 is SNHLY and CDR2 is FYNNEI in the germline V gene. This chain's CDR3 is CATRAGDHYEQYF.

V is TRBV7-3 and J is TRBJ2-3. CDR1 is SGHTA and CDR2 is FQGTGA in the germline V gene. The CDR3 sequence is 15 residues long. The CDR3 here is CASSPYATHTDTQYF.

CDR3 region: CASSPVGQGSTEAFF. The genes are TRBV5-1 and TRBJ1-1; TCRdb proposes TRBD1, but this gene call is untestable without DNA. CDR1 SGHRS and CDR2 YFSETQ come from the germline V gene. The CDR3 covers 15 residues. Together with reference TRBV5-1 and TRBJ1-1, the CDR3 gives the full variable domain: KAGVTQTPRYLIKTRGQQVTLSCSPISGHRSVSWYQQTPGQGLQFLFEYFSETQRNKGNFPGRFSGRQFSNSRSEMNVSTLELGDSALYLCASSPVGQGSTEAFFGQGTRLTVV.

The CDR3 is CASSPGRYNEQFF. The V and J genes are TRBV12-3 or TRBV12-4 and TRBJ2-1; no DNA is available, so the TRBD1 call from TCRdb remains unchecked. The length of the CDR3 is 13 residues.

The J gene is TRBJ1-1, the V gene TRBV19. The CDR3 has 11 amino acids. CDR1 is LNHDA and CDR2 is SQIVND in the germline V gene (reference sequence). CDR3 in amino acids: CASRLTEEAFF.

This chain connects TRBV4-1 to TRBJ2-1; TCRdb's D gene call, TRBD2, goes unchecked for lack of DNA. The CDR3 extends over 20 amino acids. From germline, CDR1 is MGHRA and CDR2 YSYEKL. CDR3 in amino acids: CASSHPGTSGRAGLYNEQFF.

The chain has TRBV5-1 and TRBJ1-2; there is no DNA to check the TCRdb D call of TRBD1. CDR1 SGHRS and CDR2 YFSETQ come from the germline V gene. There are 14 residues in the CDR3. The CDR3 reads CASTRGQGADGYTF.

The chain joins TRBV27 to TRBJ2-2. This CDR3 has 13 amino acids. Germline V gene data show CDR1 as MNHEY and CDR2 as SMNVEV (reference sequence). The chain's CDR3 is CASSFLYTGELFF.

The V gene is TRBV20-1, the J gene TRBJ2-3; TCRdb calls TRBD1, which cannot be checked without DNA. This CDR3 has 15 residues. Germline V CDR1 and CDR2: DFQATT, SNEGSKA (reference sequence). CDR3 sequence reads: CSAPDRDATTDTQYF.

The gene calls are TRBV25-1 and TRBJ1-6. Germline V gene sequence: CDR1 MGHDK, CDR2 SYGVNS. The CDR3 consists of 14 residues. This chain's CDR3 is CASSDFGAVNPLHF.

The chain joins TRBV20-1 to TRBJ1-6; the TRBD1 assignment by TCRdb is unverifiable without DNA. Looked up from germline, CDR1 is DFQATT and CDR2 is SNEGSKA (reference sequence). CDR3 length equals 14 residues. The CDR3 is CSARDAGGSSPLHF.

The CDR3 sequence: CASSQEARGAGGNEQFF. V gene TRBV4-1 combines with J gene TRBJ2-1; without DNA, the TCRdb call of TRBD1 cannot be checked. This CDR3 region has 17 residues. Germline CDR1 reads MGHRA; CDR2 reads YSYEKL.

The chain links TRBV12-3 or TRBV12-4 to TRBJ2-5; TCRdb's D call of TRBD2 is untestable without DNA. The CDR3 extends over 15 amino acids. The CDR3 protein is CASSQAGGIRETQYF.

The chain couples TRBV7-8 to TRBJ2-5; the D call of TRBD2 rests on TCRdb alone, since no DNA is present to check it. This CDR3 has 18 amino acids. The germline V gene encodes CDR1 SGHVS and CDR2 FQNEAQ. Here the CDR3 reads CASSPAGGWEKGPETQYF.

The rearrangement joins TRBV12-3 or TRBV12-4 to TRBJ1-1. The CDR3 spans 14 residues. CDR3 sequence: CASSLTAGNTEAFF.

The chain couples TRBV9 to TRBJ1-1; checking the TCRdb D call of TRBD1 is not possible without DNA. Per germline, CDR1 SGDLS and CDR2 YYNGEE. This CDR3 comprises 16 residues. The CDR3 is CASSDSPVGMNTEAFF.